A single sample is the source of the 25 T cell receptor beta chains below, sequenced in a study of blood T cell repertoires in COVID-19. Generated by immunoSEQ multiplex PCR, the TCRdb table keeps only in-frame clones and is missing some. This table holds approximately 150,000 clones, roughly 88% found once. Sequencing used peripheral blood. The receptors shown here come from a man in his 70s with acute or convalescent COVID-19.

This chain uses TRBV19 with TRBJ1-2, with a weak D call TRBD1 (5 bases). The CDR3 contains 14 residues. CDR1 and CDR2 from the germline V gene are LNHDA and SQIVND (reference sequence). The V and J ends lost 5 bases and 1 base respectively, with 11 bases between them. This chain's CDR3 is CASSGGQVNYGYTF. The CDR3 DNA reads as TGTGCCAGTAGTGGCGGACAAGTTAACTATGGCTACACCTTC.

CDR3 region: CASSLQGANEQFF. The CDR3, as DNA: TGTGCCAGCAGCCTACAGGGCGCCAATGAGCAGTTCTTC. J is TRBJ2-1 and V is TRBV3-1 (or the pseudogene TRBV3-2), with D maybe TRBD1 (6 bases). The CDR3 runs 13 residues. Germline values: CDR1 LGHDT, CDR2 YNNKEL (reference sequence). V gave up 4 bases and J gave up 6 bases, with 10 bases separating them.

The chain joins TRBV28 to TRBJ2-1; 7 nucleotides match TRBD1. After removal of 4 bases from V and 0 bases from J, the junction contained 6 bases not matched to a gene. This CDR3 spans 16 amino acids. Germline V lookup: CDR1 MDHEN, CDR2 SYDVKM. The CDR3 loop is CASSSTGRGSYNEQFF. In nucleotides, the CDR3 is TGTGCCAGCAGTTCGACAGGGCGAGGCTCCTACAATGAGCAGTTCTTC.

The chain combines TRBV3-1 (or the pseudogene TRBV3-2) with TRBJ1-1, with a possible D match to TRBD1 (5 bases). Trimming took 1 base from V and 8 from J, leaving 11 bases between them. CDR1 LGHDT and CDR2 YNNKEL come from the germline V gene (reference sequence). The CDR3 contains 13 residues. The CDR3 region is CASSQARVTEAFF. The CDR3 bases are TGTGCCAGCAGCCAAGCCAGGGTAACCGAAGCTTTCTTT.

This CDR3 reads CASAPPGQGAETQYF. Written as DNA, the CDR3 is TGTGCTAGTGCCCCCCCGGGACAGGGCGCCGAGACCCAGTACTTC. The chain uses TRBV12-5 and TRBJ2-5; 9 nucleotides agree with TRBD1. The junction had 11 bases not matched to a gene; V was cut back by 7 bases and J by 5 bases. In germline, CDR1 is LGHNT, CDR2 FRNRAP. This CDR3 spans 15 amino acids.

This chain uses TRBV11-1 with TRBJ1-2; TRBD1 matches 9 bases. V dropped 6 bases and J dropped 7; count of bases not matched to a gene: 6. Germline V gives CDR1 SGHAT, CDR2 FQDESV (reference sequence). There are 13 residues in the CDR3. The CDR3 protein is CASSRDRDGGYTF. In DNA form, the CDR3 reads TGTGCCAGCAGTCGGGACAGGGATGGTGGCTACACCTTC.

This chain joins TRBV28 and TRBJ2-1, with 9 bases identical to TRBD2. The germline V gene encodes CDR1 MDHEN and CDR2 SYDVKM. This CDR3 has 14 residues. In DNA, the CDR3 is TGTGCAGCCACGGCGGGAGGGCCATTGAATGAGCAGTTCTTC. It codes for CAATAGGPLNEQFF.

V usage is TRBV7-8 and J usage is TRBJ2-2, with a tentative D call TRBD1 (5 bases). CDR3 length: 17 residues. The germline V and J ends were trimmed by 1 base and 2 bases, with 14 bases remaining between them. Germline CDR1 and CDR2: SGHVS and FQNEAQ. In DNA form, the CDR3 reads TGTGCCAGCAGCTTAGGACCGGGCACAGGAAACACCGGGGAGCTGTTTTTT. Protein: CASSLGPGTGNTGELFF.

This clone has more than one count but fewer than ten. The chain joins TRBV5-8 to TRBJ2-3, with TRBD2 identical over 11 bases. Germline assignment: CDR1 SGHTS and CDR2 YDEGEE. CDR3 length: 16 amino acids. V gave up 1 base and J gave up 4 bases; unmatched junction bases: 5. The CDR3 DNA sequence: TGTGCCAGCAGCTTGAACTTACTAGCGGGAGCAGATACGCAGTATTTT. Protein product: CASSLNLLAGADTQYF.

This chain links TRBV12-3 or TRBV12-4 with TRBJ2-7; unclear D gene. CDR3 length: 12 amino acids. V was shortened by 6 bases and J by 4 bases, with 10 bases between the two germline ends. CDR3 nucleotides: TGTGCCAGCAGCTTCAACAATTACGAGCAGTACTTC. This encodes CASSFNNYEQYF.

This sequence joins TRBV7-6 and TRBJ2-2, with 9 bases identical to TRBD2. With 5 bases clipped from V and 4 bases from J, the junction kept 14 bases outside the gene matches. CDR3 size: 18 residues. Germline lookup yields CDR1 SGHVS and CDR2 FNYEAQ. The DNA of the CDR3 is TGTGCCAGCAGCACCCGGGCGGCGGGAGGGTTGACCACCGGGGAGCTGTTTTTT. Translating gives CASSTRAAGGLTTGELFF.

This clone was detected only once. The chain employs TRBV6-1 and TRBJ1-2; D possibly corresponds to TRBD1 (5 bases). The CDR3 contains 15 residues. CDR1 is MNHNS, CDR2 SASEGT, per germline. Trimming removed 1 base at V and 4 bases at J, with 13 bases between. The CDR3 DNA reads as TGTGCCAGCAGTGAAGTAACGACAGCAACCTATGGCTACACCTTC. Protein: CASSEVTTATYGYTF.

The chain has TRBV28 and TRBJ1-1; D gene unclear. V was clipped by 6 bases and J by 5 bases, with 10 bases between them. CDR3 length equals 12 residues. Germline lookup yields CDR1 MDHEN and CDR2 SYDVKM. The CDR3: CASRRLETEAFF. In DNA form, the CDR3 reads TGTGCCAGCAGGCGGTTAGAAACTGAAGCTTTCTTT.

This chain uses TRBV19 with TRBJ1-2, with a tentative D call TRBD1 (6 bases). From germline, CDR1 is LNHDA and CDR2 SQIVND (reference sequence). CDR3 length: 14 amino acids. Trimming took 5 bases from V and 8 from J, leaving 18 bases between them. The CDR3 DNA follows: TGTGCCAGTAGTGCCCCATGGGGGCCGGGGGGCTACACCTTC. The encoded protein is CASSAPWGPGGYTF.

The CDR3: CASSLSRTDRATQYF. The DNA for the CDR3 is TGTGCCAGCAGCTTATCCCGGACTGACCGGGCGACCCAGTACTTC. The chain combines TRBV11-2 with TRBJ2-5; D may be TRBD2 (5 bases). The V and J ends lost 2 bases and 7 bases respectively, with 17 bases between them. Germline-derived CDR1 and CDR2 are SGHAT and FQNNGV. The CDR3 has 15 residues.

V and J are TRBV19 and TRBJ2-2, with D maybe TRBD1 (5 bases). This CDR3 has 13 residues. Trimming left V 11 bases short and J 6 bases short, with 16 bases between. Germline CDR1 is LNHDA and CDR2 is SQIVND (reference sequence). The DNA of the CDR3 is TGTGCCGGCCGGCAGGGAAGGGCCGGGGAGCTGTTTTTT. Translated, it gives CAGRQGRAGELFF.

V usage is TRBV5-4 and J usage is TRBJ1-2, with a possible D match to TRBD1 (5 bases). The germline CDR1 and CDR2 sequences are SGHNT and YYREEE (reference sequence). With 3 bases removed from V and 0 bases from J, the gap between germline ends came to 15 bases. This CDR3 comprises 16 residues. The CDR3 protein is CASSSLDSLSNYGYTF. CDR3 nucleotide sequence: TGTGCCAGCAGCTCGCTTGACAGCCTATCTAACTATGGCTACACCTTC.

V is TRBV3-1 (or the pseudogene TRBV3-2) and J is TRBJ1-3; the match to TRBD1 covers 8 bases. The CDR3 is 15 amino acids. The junction had 8 bases not matched to a gene; V was cut back by 6 bases and J by 4 bases. Germline values: CDR1 LGHDT, CDR2 YNNKEL (reference sequence). The CDR3 loop is CASRGTGGRGNTIYF. The CDR3, as DNA: TGTGCCAGCAGAGGGACAGGAGGTCGGGGAAACACCATATATTTT.

This clone has a handful of counts. V is TRBV6-5 and J is TRBJ1-2; the D gene is possibly TRBD1 (5 bases). CDR3 size: 14 residues. Germline V gene lookup returns CDR1 MNHEY and CDR2 SVGAGI. V was pared by 4 bases and J by 4 bases, with 13 bases between. The CDR3 sequence is CASSSLGDTYGYTF. In nucleotides, the CDR3 is TGTGCCAGCAGTTCCCTAGGGGATACCTATGGCTACACCTTC.

The chain has TRBV6-1 and TRBJ2-7; TRBD2 is a possible D gene (6 bases). CDR1 is MNHNS, CDR2 SASEGT, per germline. Trimming left V 0 bases short and J 1 base short, with 10 bases between. This CDR3 has 15 residues. CDR3 amino acids: CASSEAGTGSYEQYF. In DNA form, the CDR3 reads TGTGCCAGCAGTGAAGCGGGGACTGGGTCCTACGAGCAGTACTTC.

The chain's CDR3 is CATSRDLGLAGRGNEQFF. In nucleotides, the CDR3 is TGTGCCACCAGCAGAGATCTCGGACTAGCGGGGCGAGGCAATGAGCAGTTCTTC. J is TRBJ2-1 and V is TRBV15; TRBD2 agrees at 12 bases. The CDR3 length is 18 residues. Germline V gene lookup returns CDR1 LNHNV and CDR2 YYDKDF (reference sequence). V trimming: 0 bases; J trimming: 6 bases; junction bases outside the gene matches: 9.

For the CDR3, the DNA is TGCAGCGTTGAAGACAGGGTCTCCTACGAGCAGTACTTC. This encodes CSVEDRVSYEQYF. V and J are TRBV29-1 and TRBJ2-7, with D perhaps TRBD1 (5 bases). V was trimmed by 0 bases and J by 0 bases, leaving 6 bases between them. This CDR3 spans 13 amino acids. Germline V gives CDR1 SQVTM, CDR2 ANQGSEA.

This chain uses TRBV2 with TRBJ1-2; no reliable D call. The V gene lost 2 bases and the J gene lost 3 bases, with 10 bases spanning the gap. CDR1 and CDR2 (germline): SNHLY, FYNNEI. The length of the CDR3 is 14 residues. The CDR3 protein is CASSELTAYYGYTF. CDR3 nucleotide sequence: TGTGCCAGCAGTGAATTAACAGCCTACTATGGCTACACCTTC. The whole variable domain, remainder taken from reference TRBV2 and TRBJ1-2, is EPEVTQTPSHQVTQMGQEVILRCVPISNHLYFYWYRQILGQKVEFLVSFYNNEISEKSEIFDDQFSVERPDGSNFTLKIRSTKLEDSAMYFCASSELTAYYGYTFGSGTRLTVV.

The chain is built from TRBV7-6 and TRBJ1-3; D gene uncertain. Germline values: CDR1 SGHVS, CDR2 FNYEAQ. The CDR3 consists of 15 residues. With 1 base removed from V and 2 bases from J, the gap between germline ends came to 9 bases. CDR3 loop: CASSLVLGAGNTIYF. The DNA of the CDR3 is TGTGCCAGCAGCTTAGTTCTGGGAGCTGGAAACACCATATATTTT.

The chain links TRBV19 to TRBJ1-1, with TRBD1 matching over 9 bases. CDR1 is LNHDA and CDR2 is SQIVND in the germline V gene (reference sequence). The CDR3 loop spans 16 amino acids. V lost 3 bases, J lost 4 bases, and 9 bases stayed unmatched. As DNA, the CDR3 is TGTGCCAGTAGTATCTTTCCAAGGGACAGGGTCACTGAAGCTTTCTTT. This encodes CASSIFPRDRVTEAFF.